One sample yielded the 7 T cell receptor beta chains listed below, sequenced in a study of CD8 T cells in ankylosing spondylitis. TCRdb passed the 5' RACE reads through MiXCR, listing each CDR3 protein once. Among 200,000 to 250,000 distinct CDR3 sequences listed, about 11% were seen once. Material for sequencing was blood, either unsorted or a sorted T cell fraction (not recorded which). The source of these receptors is a male donor with ankylosing spondylitis or in good health (not recorded which).

The genes are TRBV11-2 and TRBJ1-2; a weak D match, TRBD1 (5 bases). Trimming stripped 4 bases from V and 0 bases from J, with 18 bases between. CDR1 is SGHAT, CDR2 FQNNGV, per germline. The CDR3 runs 17 residues. The CDR3 DNA reads TGTGCCAGCAGCTCAGCCCCCTTTTTGGGGGCTAACTATGGCTACACCTTC. Encoded protein: CASSSAPFLGANYGYTF. The variable domain in full, completed from reference TRBV11-2 and TRBJ1-2, reads EAGVAQSPRYKIIEKRQSVAFWCNPISGHATLYWYQQILGQGPKLLIQFQNNGVVDDSQLPKDRFSAERLKGVDSTLKIQPAKLEDSAVYLCASSSAPFLGANYGYTFGSGTRLTVV.

This clonotype has a count of ten or more. The chain has TRBV20-1 and TRBJ2-7; D is perhaps TRBD2 (6 bases). V was shortened by 0 bases and J by 4 bases, with 13 bases between the two germline ends. Germline V lookup: CDR1 DFQATT, CDR2 SNEGSKA (reference sequence). CDR3 length: 14 amino acids. The DNA of the CDR3 is TGCAGTGCTAGAGATACTCCTCGGGGGTACGAGCAGTACTTC. It encodes CSARDTPRGYEQYF.

This clonotype was detected many times. This sequence joins TRBV5-1 and TRBJ1-2; D not certain. The CDR3 runs to 13 residues. The germline CDR1 and CDR2 sequences are SGHRS and YFSETQ. V was clipped by 7 bases and J by 4 bases, with 14 bases between them. CDR3 sequence: CASALGRSYGYTF. The CDR3 nucleotides read TGCGCCAGCGCCCTGGGCAGGAGCTATGGCTACACCTTC.

This clonotype was observed a few times. V gene TRBV20-1 combines with J gene TRBJ2-5, with TRBD2 identical over 8 bases. Germline CDR1 and CDR2: DFQATT and SNEGSKA (reference sequence). V was pared by 5 bases and J by 5 bases, with 16 bases of the junction left unmatched. The CDR3 consists of 16 residues. CDR3 region: CSAATVTSGYGETQYF. Here the CDR3 DNA reads TGCAGTGCTGCGACAGTCACTAGCGGCTACGGGGAGACCCAGTACTTC.

This clonotype appeared a few times. The V call is TRBV5-1, the J call TRBJ2-3; D is undetermined. This CDR3 spans 16 amino acids. V gave up 0 bases and J gave up 1 base, with 12 bases separating them. Germline CDR1 reads SGHRS; CDR2 reads YFSETQ. CDR3 nucleotides: TGCGCCAGCAGCTTGGGGGGTTTCTTGGGCACAGATACGCAGTATTTT. Protein: CASSLGGFLGTDTQYF.

This clonotype was counted ten times or more. In DNA, the CDR3 is TGTGCCATCAGCGTTCTGCGGGAGCAGTTCTTC. This translates into CAISVLREQFF. The chain employs TRBV10-3 and TRBJ2-1; D remains ambiguous. Deletions cut 6 bases from V and 10 bases from J, with 10 bases between. Germline lookup yields CDR1 ENHRY and CDR2 SYGVKD. The CDR3 is 11 amino acids.

In this sample, this clonotype turned up a few times. The gene calls are TRBV7-9 and TRBJ2-5, with a possible D match to TRBD1 (5 bases). V lost 4 bases to trimming and J lost 5 bases, with 14 bases between them. There are 14 residues in the CDR3. The germline V gene has CDR1 SEHNR and CDR2 FQNEAQ (reference sequence). The CDR3 coding sequence is TGTGCCAGCAGCTGGTTCAGGAAGGGGGAGACCCAGTACTTC. Its translation is CASSWFRKGETQYF.